This T cell receptor (beta chain) was recorded in a study of cytomegalovirus exposure and HLA in healthy donors. A note on this clone: The antigen remains undetermined.

The PCR contained 60 Vbeta and 13 Jbeta primers. Generated by immunoSEQ multiplex PCR, the TCRdb table keeps only in-frame clones and is missing some. The sample lists 150,000 to 200,000 clones, nearly 80% occurring once. The germline gives CDR1 PRHDT, CDR2 FYEKMQ (reference sequence). The CDR3 runs to 16 residues. The ends lost 4 bases at V and 6 bases at J; junction bases unmatched: 11. Overall study findings and caveats: It was reported that the classifier diagnosed cytomegalovirus status with high specificity and sensitivity in both the original and validation cohorts. Productive status was seen about 90% or about 30% of the time for most TCR beta V segments in an earlier analysis.

This sequence originates from a man in his fifties or sixties in good health and CMV-seropositive. This chain uses TRBV13 with TRBJ2-1, with 8 positions matching TRBD2. The sequencing input was PBMCs. The CDR3 loop is CASSSYGGEVTNEQFF. CDR3 in DNA: TGTGCCAGCAGCTCTTACGGGGGGGAGGTGACCAATGAGCAGTTCTTC. The variable domain in full, completed from reference TRBV13 and TRBJ2-1, reads AAGVIQSPRHLIKEKRETATLKCYPIPRHDTVYWYQQGPGQDPQFLISFYEKMQSDKGSIPDRFSAQQFSDYHSELNMSSLELGDSALYFCASSSYGGEVTNEQFFGPGTRLTVL.